These 12 T cell receptor beta chains were sequenced from one sample in a study of CD8+ T cells in alopecia areata. RNA extraction was followed by reverse transcription into cDNA, which acted as the sequencing template. The data were produced by immunoSEQ multiplex PCR, yet TCRdb's version contains in-frame clones alone and is incomplete. The table has about 82,000 clones, just over 50% seen once. The sequenced sample was NKG2D-high CD8+ T cells sorted from blood. The source of these receptors is a human donor with alopecia areata.

This clone has a handful of counts. The V call is TRBV21-1, the J call TRBJ2-1; the DNA was not used to check the table's D call, TRBD2. TRBV21-1 is a pseudogene segment. The CDR3 contains 14 residues. The CDR3 is CACPKTGRRLEQFF. DNA of the CDR3: TGTGCCTGCCCGAAGACGGGGAGACGGTTAGAGCAGTTCTTC.

This clone was seen a handful of times. The chain combines TRBV19 with TRBJ2-7; 7 nucleotides agree with TRBD1. The J segment lost 3 bases and the V segment lost 3 bases, leaving 5 bases of the junction unmatched. The germline V gene encodes CDR1 LNHDA and CDR2 SQIVND (reference sequence). The CDR3 has 14 residues. In nucleotides, the CDR3 is TGTGCCAGTAGTATTTATCACAGGGGCTACGAGCAGTACTTC. Its protein is CASSIYHRGYEQYF.

The chain joins TRBV7-9 to TRBJ1-2; D gene unclear. This CDR3 region has 13 residues. In germline, CDR1 is SEHNR, CDR2 FQNEAQ (reference sequence). Trimming took off 5 bases at V and 6 bases at J, with 13 bases between the two ends. In nucleotides, the CDR3 is TGTGCCAGCAGCCCCATTTGGGAGGATGGCTACACCTTC. Its protein product is CASSPIWEDGYTF.

On this clone itself: Other DNA sequences from this sample encode an identical CDR3 as well. The V and J genes are TRBV28 and TRBJ1-1; weak D call: TRBD1 (5 bases). Germline CDR1 reads MDHEN; CDR2 reads SYDVKM. V was pared by 6 bases and J by 0 bases, with 8 bases between. The CDR3 is 13 amino acids. The CDR3: CASSPRVNTEAFF. CDR3 nucleotides: TGTGCCAGCAGCCCCAGGGTGAACACTGAAGCTTTCTTT.

This clone was counted once. The CDR3 nucleotides read TGCAGCGTTGATACAGGCCCCGGGGCCTACGAGCAGTACTTC. Amino acid sequence: CSVDTGPGAYEQYF. The chain combines TRBV29-1 with TRBJ2-5; D could derive from TRBD1 or TRBD2 (5 bases each). The last part of the DNA fits TRBJ2-7 better; the J call may be wrong. The CDR3 covers 14 residues. The germline gives CDR1 SQVTM, CDR2 ANQGSEA.

This clone was detected only a few times. The V call is TRBV29-1, the J call TRBJ2-5; D is unclear. The CDR3 loop spans 13 amino acids. V was shortened by 2 bases and J by 0 bases, with 7 bases between the two germline ends. Germline V gene lookup returns CDR1 SQVTM and CDR2 ANQGSEA. The CDR3 nucleotides are TGCAGCGTTGAATTACCGTACCAAGAGACCCAGTACTTC. Amino acids: CSVELPYQETQYF.

The chain is built from TRBV6-5 and TRBJ2-3; D not resolved. Germline CDR1 and CDR2: MNHEY and SVGAGI. V lost 7 bases, J lost 4 bases, and 9 bases lay in between. This CDR3 comprises 12 residues. The DNA for the CDR3 is TGTGCCAGCACCTTGACTCCAGATACGCAGTATTTT. Its protein is CASTLTPDTQYF.

This clone was seen a few times. The chain couples TRBV25-1 to TRBJ2-3; 9 bases map to TRBD2. This CDR3 has 14 amino acids. V gave up 6 bases and J gave up 5 bases; unmatched junction bases: 6. Germline V gene sequence: CDR1 MGHDK, CDR2 SYGVNS. CDR3: CASSLAGVGDTQYF. CDR3 nucleotide sequence: TGTGCCAGCAGCTTAGCGGGAGTAGGAGATACGCAGTATTTT.

This sequence joins TRBV28 and TRBJ2-7; D call uncertain. CDR3 length equals 13 residues. CDR1 MDHEN and CDR2 SYDVKM come from the germline V gene. Deletions cut 6 bases from V and 3 bases from J, with 12 bases between. The CDR3 here is CASSPRVNYEQYF. In DNA form, the CDR3 reads TGTGCCAGCAGCCCGAGAGTCAACTACGAGCAGTACTTC.

The chain has TRBV6-4 and TRBJ1-5; possibly TRBD1 for D (5 bases). Trimming took off 3 bases at V and 5 bases at J, with 14 bases between the two ends. The CDR3 runs 15 residues. The V gene's germline CDR1 is MRHNA and CDR2 SNTAGT. CDR3 loop: CASSDPDRSDQPQHF. The CDR3 DNA reads TGTGCCAGCAGTGATCCCGACAGATCAGATCAGCCCCAGCATTTT.

In its sample, this clone was seen a few times. The chain has TRBV29-1 and TRBJ2-1, with 8 nucleotides matching TRBD2. Looked up from germline, CDR1 is SQVTM and CDR2 is ANQGSEA. Losses at the gene ends were 3 bases for V and 5 bases for J; bases not matched to a gene: 6. The CDR3 runs to 14 residues. The DNA for the CDR3 is TGCAGCGTTGATCCAGCGGGAGACAACAATGAGCAGTTCTTC. This codes for CSVDPAGDNNEQFF.

This sequence joins TRBV15 and TRBJ2-5; a weak D match, TRBD2 (5 bases). V lost 1 base to trimming and J lost 7 bases, with 13 bases between them. The CDR3 loop spans 14 amino acids. CDR1 is LNHNV, CDR2 YYDKDF, per germline (reference sequence). This chain's CDR3 is CATSRVRDFGTQYF. The CDR3 DNA sequence: TGTGCCACCAGCAGAGTGAGGGATTTTGGGACCCAGTACTTC.